The 13 T cell receptor beta chains below were found in one sample sequenced in a study of PD-L1 blockade in urothelial cancer. This sample's time point: peripheral blood 6 weeks after treatment start. Sequencing was performed with immunoSEQ multiplex PCR; in TCRdb, only in-frame clones are kept and a portion is missing. The sample yields nearly 50,000 clones, 65% to 85% seen once. Sequences were derived from PBMCs, sampled around atezolizumab (anti-PD-L1) treatment. The receptors here all came from a man aged 65-85 years with urothelial cancer.

The V call is TRBV5-1, the J call TRBJ2-5; a weak D match, TRBD2 (7 bases). The CDR3 is 17 amino acids. Trimming removed 0 bases from V and 1 base from J, with 16 bases in between. Germline-derived CDR1 and CDR2 are SGHRS and YFSETQ. CDR3 sequence: CASSLGGGDSTQETQYF. The CDR3 DNA is TGCGCCAGCAGCTTGGGGGGGGGCGACAGTACCCAAGAGACCCAGTACTTC.

The chain is built from TRBV9 and TRBJ2-2, with 8 bases that match TRBD2. CDR3 size: 13 residues. The junction had 3 bases not matched to a gene; V was cut back by 3 bases and J by 8 bases. Germline lookup yields CDR1 SGDLS and CDR2 YYNGEE. CDR3 region: CASSGGLAGELFF. The CDR3 DNA reads TGTGCCAGCAGCGGCGGACTAGCTGGGGAGCTGTTTTTT.

The chain recombines TRBV2 with TRBJ2-1; D remains unclear. There are 11 residues in the CDR3. CDR1 and CDR2 (germline): SNHLY, FYNNEI. Trimming cost V 7 bases and J 7 bases, with 8 bases left between them. CDR3 bases: TGTGCCAGCAACTACCTTAATGAGCAGTTCTTC. It specifies CASNYLNEQFF. Based on the CDR3 plus reference TRBV2 and TRBJ2-1, the full variable domain is EPEVTQTPSHQVTQMGQEVILRCVPISNHLYFYWYRQILGQKVEFLVSFYNNEISEKSEIFDDQFSVERPDGSNFTLKIRSTKLEDSAMYFCASNYLNEQFFGPGTRLTVL.

V usage is TRBV27 and J usage is TRBJ2-1, with 9 bases aligning to TRBD2. This CDR3 region has 16 residues. Germline loops: CDR1 MNHEY, CDR2 SMNVEV (reference sequence). After removal of 5 bases from V and 4 bases from J, the junction contained 9 bases not matched to a gene. CDR3 in amino acids: CASSPLAGVEYNEQFF. CDR3 in DNA: TGTGCCAGCAGTCCCTTAGCGGGAGTAGAGTACAATGAGCAGTTCTTC.

This clone is a singleton in its sample. The V call is TRBV7-9, the J call TRBJ2-3, with 7 bases aligning to TRBD1. Germline loops: CDR1 SEHNR, CDR2 FQNEAQ (reference sequence). With V trimmed by 9 bases and J by 4 bases, 4 bases remained unmatched. The CDR3 extends over 12 amino acids. The CDR3 bases are TGTGCCAGTTTGGGACAGTCAGATACGCAGTATTTT. Protein: CASLGQSDTQYF.

The V and J genes are TRBV6-6 and TRBJ1-4; the D gene is possibly TRBD1 (5 bases). The CDR3 has 13 residues. V shed 5 bases and J shed 10 bases, with 14 bases lying between them. Germline V lookup: CDR1 MNHNY, CDR2 SVGAGI (reference sequence). The CDR3 sequence is CASSARGDGKLFF. CDR3 bases: TGTGCCAGCAGTGCCCGGGGGGACGGAAAACTGTTTTTT.

J is TRBJ1-2 and V is TRBV7-8; unclear D gene. The germline CDR1 and CDR2 sequences are SGHVS and FQNEAQ. The V and J ends lost 1 base and 2 bases respectively, with 2 bases between them. This CDR3 comprises 12 residues. CDR3 residues: CASSLVNYGYTF. CDR3 nucleotide sequence: TGTGCCAGCAGCTTAGTAAACTATGGCTACACCTTC.

This chain links TRBV5-4 with TRBJ1-2; no clear D. The CDR3 has 13 amino acids. Germline CDR1 and CDR2: SGHNT and YYREEE (reference sequence). V gave up 3 bases and J gave up 5 bases, with 11 bases separating them. CDR3 in DNA: TGTGCCAGCAGCTCACAAGTGGAGTATGGCTACACCTTC. It translates to CASSSQVEYGYTF.

This clone was counted a few times. The CDR3 bases are TGTGCCAGCAGCTTCAGGGGATGGAACACCGGGGAGCTGTTTTTT. It encodes CASSFRGWNTGELFF. This chain joins TRBV28 and TRBJ2-2, with D possibly being TRBD1 (6 bases). This CDR3 has 15 amino acids. The germline CDR1 and CDR2 sequences are MDHEN and SYDVKM. Trimming left V 6 bases short and J 1 base short, with 12 bases between.

The chain links TRBV28 to TRBJ2-5; 11 bases agree with TRBD2. The length of the CDR3 is 16 residues. Germline CDR1 MDHEN, CDR2 SYDVKM. V dropped 8 bases and J dropped 2; count of bases not matched to a gene: 10. In DNA, the CDR3 is TGTGCCAGCCGCCCGGCGGGACTAGCGGTACAAGAGACCCAGTACTTC. It is translated as CASRPAGLAVQETQYF.

The genes are TRBV14 and TRBJ2-3; D perhaps matches TRBD2 (5 bases). CDR3 size: 15 residues. Germline V CDR1 and CDR2: SGHDN, FVKESK. Trimming left V 1 base short and J 3 bases short, with 11 bases between. The CDR3 region has the DNA TGTGCCAGCAGCCAAGGGCATAGGGAGACAGATACGCAGTATTTT. This translates into CASSQGHRETDTQYF. Together with reference TRBV14 and TRBJ2-3, the CDR3 gives the full variable domain: EAGVTQFPSHSVIEKGQTVTLRCDPISGHDNLYWYRRVMGKEIKFLLHFVKESKQDESGMPNNRFLAERTGGTYSTLKVQPAELEDSGVYFCASSQGHRETDTQYFGPGTRLTVL.

This rearrangement joins TRBV2 to TRBJ2-1, with TRBD2 identical over 12 bases. The CDR3 contains 15 residues. The ends lost 5 bases at V and 4 bases at J; junction bases unmatched: 3. Germline CDR1 and CDR2: SNHLY and FYNNEI. The DNA for the CDR3 is TGTGCCAGCAGTCGGACTAGCGGGAAATACAATGAGCAGTTCTTC. Translated: CASSRTSGKYNEQFF. The variable domain in full, with the rest retrieved from reference TRBV2 and TRBJ2-1, is EPEVTQTPSHQVTQMGQEVILRCVPISNHLYFYWYRQILGQKVEFLVSFYNNEISEKSEIFDDQFSVERPDGSNFTLKIRSTKLEDSAMYFCASSRTSGKYNEQFFGPGTRLTVL.

This clone occurred once. The chain has TRBV4-2 and TRBJ1-5; no clear D gene. This CDR3 has 13 residues. Trimming pared 0 bases from V and 7 bases from J, leaving 7 bases between. CDR1 is LGHNA and CDR2 is YNFKEQ in the germline V gene. The CDR3 spells CASSQDEYQPQHF. Here the CDR3 DNA reads TGTGCCAGCAGCCAAGATGAGTACCAGCCCCAGCATTTT.